Listed below are T cell receptor beta chains from one sample, sequenced in a study of T cell changes during pregnancy in multiple sclerosis. Sequencing was performed with immunoSEQ multiplex PCR; in TCRdb, only in-frame clones are kept and a portion is missing. Here the sample spans 65,000 to 85,000 clones, almost 90% being singletons. The input for sequencing was peripheral blood, taken after pregnancy. The receptors were gathered from a female donor in good health, enrolled as a control in a pregnancy study. Both conserved end residues are part of each CDR3. A D gene is named only where the DNA matches it firmly. The size field is filled for only some rows; it gives once, few, many or a size class.

abundance: NA
v_gene: TRBV4-3
d_gene: NA
j_gene: TRBJ2-7
CDR3nt: TGCGCCAGCAGCCAAGATCACCTAGTGACCTCCTACGAGCAGTACTTC
CDR3aa: CASSQDHLVTSYEQYF

abundance: NA
v_gene: TRBV20-1
d_gene: NA
j_gene: TRBJ1-2
CDR3nt: TGCAGTGCGACTAGTACGGACACCTTC
CDR3aa: CSATSTDTF

abundance: NA
v_gene: TRBV18
d_gene: NA
j_gene: TRBJ2-7
CDR3nt: TGTGCCAGCTCTACAGACACCCTCTCCTACGAGCAGTACTTC
CDR3aa: CASSTDTLSYEQYF

abundance: NA
v_gene: TRBV2
d_gene: NA
j_gene: TRBJ2-2
CDR3nt: TGTGCCAGCAGCCGGTTAGCGAACACCGGGGAGCTGTTTTTT
CDR3aa: CASSRLANTGELFF

abundance: NA
v_gene: TRBV5-1
d_gene: TRBD1
j_gene: TRBJ2-4
CDR3nt: TGCGCCAGCAGCTTGTCGGACCAAAGACAGGGTTCGGCGGCCAAAAACATTCAGTACTTC
CDR3aa: CASSLSDQRQGSAAKNIQYF

abundance: few
v_gene: TRBV6-5
d_gene: NA
j_gene: TRBJ2-5
CDR3nt: TGTGCCAGCAGTCAATACAGGGTCGGAGAGACCCAGTACTTC
CDR3aa: CASSQYRVGETQYF

abundance: few
v_gene: TRBV4-3
d_gene: TRBD2
j_gene: TRBJ2-1
CDR3nt: TGCGCCAGCAGCCCGACTAGCGGCAATGAGCAGTTCTTC
CDR3aa: CASSPTSGNEQFF

abundance: NA
v_gene: TRBV5-1
d_gene: NA
j_gene: TRBJ1-3
CDR3nt: TGCGCCAGCAGCCCTACAGGTTTTATCTCTGGAAACACCATATATTTT
CDR3aa: CASSPTGFISGNTIYF

abundance: NA
v_gene: TRBV9
d_gene: NA
j_gene: TRBJ1-6
CDR3nt: TGTGCCAGCAGCGTGGACGGGGGGTTCTTCTATAATTCACCCCTCCACTTT
CDR3aa: CASSVDGGFFYNSPLHF

abundance: NA
v_gene: TRBV5-1
d_gene: NA
j_gene: TRBJ2-7
CDR3nt: TGCGCCAGCAGCTTGGGTAGGGGATCCTACGAGCAGTACTTC
CDR3aa: CASSLGRGSYEQYF

abundance: NA
v_gene: TRBV11-1
d_gene: TRBD2
j_gene: TRBJ2-5
CDR3nt: TGTGCCAGCAGCCACCAGAGCGGGGAAGAGACCCAGTACTTC
CDR3aa: CASSHQSGEETQYF

abundance: few
v_gene: TRBV30
d_gene: NA
j_gene: TRBJ1-2
CDR3nt: TGTGCCTGGAATGATAACTACGGCTATGGCTACACCTTC
CDR3aa: CAWNDNYGYGYTF

abundance: NA
v_gene: TRBV18
d_gene: NA
j_gene: TRBJ2-7
CDR3nt: TGTGCCAGCTCACCGCCGGTCCTTACCTACGAGCAGTACTTC
CDR3aa: CASSPPVLTYEQYF

abundance: NA
v_gene: TRBV27
d_gene: NA
j_gene: TRBJ2-1
CDR3nt: TGTGCCAGCAGTTACTTCCCCTACAATGAGCAGTTCTTC
CDR3aa: CASSYFPYNEQFF

abundance: NA
v_gene: TRBV2
d_gene: NA
j_gene: TRBJ2-2
CDR3nt: TGTGCCAGCGGGGCCGGGACACCCAACACCGGGGAGCTGTTTTTT
CDR3aa: CASGAGTPNTGELFF

abundance: NA
v_gene: TRBV7-8
d_gene: NA
j_gene: TRBJ1-4
CDR3nt: TGTGCCAGCAGGTCGAATTCTGGGGCTGAAAAACTGTTTTTT
CDR3aa: CASRSNSGAEKLFF

abundance: NA
v_gene: TRBV18
d_gene: NA
j_gene: TRBJ2-5
CDR3nt: TGTGCCAGCTCACCCCAACAAGAGACCCAGTACTTC
CDR3aa: CASSPQQETQYF

abundance: NA
v_gene: TRBV7-9
d_gene: TRBD1
j_gene: TRBJ1-3
CDR3nt: TGTGCCAGTACAGGGGCAGGGGGCGCCTCTGGAAACACCATATATTTT
CDR3aa: CASTGAGGASGNTIYF

abundance: NA
v_gene: TRBV12-5
d_gene: TRBD1
j_gene: TRBJ1-5
CDR3nt: TGTGCTAGTGGCCCGGGACAGGGGAATAGCAATCAGCCCCAGCATTTT
CDR3aa: CASGPGQGNSNQPQHF

abundance: NA
v_gene: TRBV27
d_gene: TRBD1
j_gene: TRBJ1-1
CDR3nt: TGTGCCAGCAGTTTACAGGGGGCCGGGCAAGCTTTCTTT
CDR3aa: CASSLQGAGQAFF

abundance: NA
v_gene: TRBV19
d_gene: TRBD1
j_gene: TRBJ2-2
CDR3nt: TGTGCCAGTAGTACACAGGGGTTGGGACCCGGGGAGCTGTTTTTT
CDR3aa: CASSTQGLGPGELFF

abundance: NA
v_gene: TRBV14
d_gene: NA
j_gene: TRBJ1-2
CDR3nt: TGTGCCAGCAGCCAACAGGGGTTAAACGGTGGCTACACCTTC
CDR3aa: CASSQQGLNGGYTF

abundance: NA
v_gene: TRBV5-1
d_gene: NA
j_gene: TRBJ2-1
CDR3nt: TGCGCCAGCAGCTTGGGTCAGGTTGTGGATGAGCAGTTCTTC
CDR3aa: CASSLGQVVDEQFF

abundance: NA
v_gene: TRBV29-1
d_gene: TRBD1
j_gene: TRBJ2-7
CDR3nt: TGCAGCGTTGGACAGGGCCGCGAGCAGTACTTC
CDR3aa: CSVGQGREQYF

abundance: NA
v_gene: TRBV19
d_gene: TRBD1
j_gene: TRBJ1-5
CDR3nt: TGTGCCAGTAGTATGGCGGCAGGGGGCATAGGCAATCAGCCCCAGCATTTT
CDR3aa: CASSMAAGGIGNQPQHF

abundance: NA
v_gene: TRBV2
d_gene: NA
j_gene: TRBJ2-2
CDR3nt: TGTGCCAGCAGTACAGGGCAGTACACCGGGGAGCTGTTTTTT
CDR3aa: CASSTGQYTGELFF

abundance: NA
v_gene: TRBV14
d_gene: NA
j_gene: TRBJ1-1
CDR3nt: TGTGCCAGCTCGGTATGGAACACTGAAGCTTTCTTT
CDR3aa: CASSVWNTEAFF

abundance: NA
v_gene: TRBV5-6
d_gene: TRBD1
j_gene: TRBJ1-4
CDR3nt: TGTGCCAGCACCGACAGGGGGAGATTTGGGGAAAAACTGTTTTTT
CDR3aa: CASTDRGRFGEKLFF

abundance: NA
v_gene: TRBV6-6
d_gene: NA
j_gene: TRBJ2-1
CDR3nt: TGTGCCAGCAGTTACTCGAGCGGAGGGAATGAGCAGTTCTTC
CDR3aa: CASSYSSGGNEQFF

abundance: once
v_gene: TRBV30
d_gene: TRBD1
j_gene: TRBJ2-6
CDR3nt: TGTGCCCGACAACAGGGGGCTGGGGCCAACGTCCTGACTTTC
CDR3aa: CARQQGAGANVLTF

abundance: NA
v_gene: TRBV5-4
d_gene: NA
j_gene: TRBJ1-6
CDR3nt: TGTGCCAGCAGCTCACAGGGCCCTAATTCACCCCTCCACTTT
CDR3aa: CASSSQGPNSPLHF

abundance: NA
v_gene: TRBV7-8
d_gene: NA
j_gene: TRBJ1-2
CDR3nt: TGTGCCAGCAGCGGGCCCCGCAGAGTTTGGGACTATGGCTACACCTTC
CDR3aa: CASSGPRRVWDYGYTF

abundance: once
v_gene: TRBV6-5
d_gene: NA
j_gene: TRBJ1-1
CDR3nt: TGTGCCAGCAGTTACTCTCCAGGGGCTACTGAAGCTTTCTTT
CDR3aa: CASSYSPGATEAFF

abundance: once
v_gene: TRBV27
d_gene: TRBD1
j_gene: TRBJ2-7
CDR3nt: TGTGCCAGCAGTCTAGGACAGGTCGGCGAGCAGTACTTC
CDR3aa: CASSLGQVGEQYF

abundance: NA
v_gene: TRBV27
d_gene: TRBD2
j_gene: TRBJ2-7
CDR3nt: TGTGCCAGCAGTCGACTAGCGGAACTGGGTTCCCCCCACGAGCAGTACTTC
CDR3aa: CASSRLAELGSPHEQYF

abundance: NA
v_gene: TRBV25-1
d_gene: TRBD1
j_gene: TRBJ1-1
CDR3nt: TGTGCCAGCAGTGATCTGGCAGGGGGGACTGAAGCTTTCTTT
CDR3aa: CASSDLAGGTEAFF

abundance: once
v_gene: TRBV29-1
d_gene: TRBD1
j_gene: TRBJ1-1
CDR3nt: TGCAGCGCTTTAGGGGGCGTGAACACTGAAGCTTTCTTT
CDR3aa: CSALGGVNTEAFF

abundance: NA
v_gene: TRBV2
d_gene: NA
j_gene: TRBJ2-3
CDR3nt: TGTGCCAGCAGGGGGACAAGCACAGATACGCAGTATTTT
CDR3aa: CASRGTSTDTQYF

abundance: NA
v_gene: TRBV2
d_gene: NA
j_gene: TRBJ2-7
CDR3nt: TGTGCCAGCAGTGAAGGGCCCGATCCCTCCTACGAGCAGTACTTC
CDR3aa: CASSEGPDPSYEQYF

abundance: NA
v_gene: TRBV11-2
d_gene: TRBD2
j_gene: TRBJ2-7
CDR3nt: TGTGCCAGCAGCTTAGTGTCTAGCGGGAGAAAAAACGAGCAGTACTTC
CDR3aa: CASSLVSSGRKNEQYF

abundance: NA
v_gene: TRBV5-6
d_gene: TRBD1
j_gene: TRBJ1-1
CDR3nt: TGTGCCAGCAGTTTTGGACAGGGGACGGAGACTGAAGCTTTCTTT
CDR3aa: CASSFGQGTETEAFF

abundance: NA
v_gene: TRBV30
d_gene: NA
j_gene: TRBJ1-2
CDR3nt: TGTGCCTGGGGGGTTAGCGGAGGGAACTATGGCTACACCTTC
CDR3aa: CAWGVSGGNYGYTF